This T cell receptor (beta chain) was sequenced for a study of T cells in Graves' hyperthyroidism and ophthalmopathy. Study-wide context: Once the initial diagnosis was made, peripheral blood was obtained before any treatment.

Findings and caveats of the study: With a median lead of roughly 6.2 months before onset, the model predicted ophthalmopathy. Ophthalmopathy could be told apart from stable hyperthyroidism with a 13 V-J model.

Germline CDR1 PRHDT, CDR2 FYEKMQ (reference sequence). The CDR3 runs 14 residues. The investigators amplified TCR beta CDR3 regions from RNA transcripts. Primed by the HTBI set, a first-round RT-PCR was run on the TCR CDR3. TCRdb reprocessed the multiplex PCR reads via MiXCR and lists one record per CDR3 protein. The data show about 380,000 distinct CDR3 sequences, with under 20% seen just once and 35% to 45% held by the top ten. Together with thyroid ultrasound, orbital computed tomography, serum thyroxine and TRAb, clinical symptoms were used for diagnoses. Note on this clonotype: What it recognizes is unknown. The junction departs from germline at one end; a sequencing error may be responsible.

The chain couples TRBV13 to TRBJ2-7; 11 nucleotides match TRBD1. Input material: blood. The source of this sequence is a man aged 18 to 30 with Graves' ophthalmopathy. The CDR3 is CVSSLGTGGLEQYF. In DNA, the CDR3 is TGTGTCAGCAGCTTAGGGACAGGGGGGCTCGAGCAGTACTTC.